This T cell receptor (beta chain) was sequenced during a study of blood T cell repertoires in COVID-19. Using immunoSEQ multiplex PCR, the repertoire was profiled, and TCRdb retains in-frame clones only, with some absent. The data contain over 90,000 clones, roughly 79% of them singletons. The CDR3 loop spans 12 amino acids. In germline, CDR1 is MNHNS, CDR2 SASEGT. V lost 0 bases, J lost 12 bases, and 11 bases lay in between. This TCR was sampled from a man older than 75 with COVID-19, enrolled during active disease. The specimen sequenced was peripheral blood. The chain employs TRBV6-1 and TRBJ2-5; possibly TRBD1 for D (5 bases). The CDR3: CASSEAKDKEYF. The CDR3 coding sequence is TGTGCCAGCAGTGAAGCGAAGGACAAAGAGTACTTC.